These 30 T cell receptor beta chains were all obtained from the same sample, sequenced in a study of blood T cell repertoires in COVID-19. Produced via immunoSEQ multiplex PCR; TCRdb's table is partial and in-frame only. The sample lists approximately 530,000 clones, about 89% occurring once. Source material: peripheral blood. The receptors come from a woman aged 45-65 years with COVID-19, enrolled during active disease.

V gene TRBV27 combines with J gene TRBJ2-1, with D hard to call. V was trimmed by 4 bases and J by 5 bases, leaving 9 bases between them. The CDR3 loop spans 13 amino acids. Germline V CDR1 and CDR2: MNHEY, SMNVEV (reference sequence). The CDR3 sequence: CASSSRVNNEQFF. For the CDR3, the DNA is TGTGCCAGCAGTTCACGAGTGAACAATGAGCAGTTCTTC.

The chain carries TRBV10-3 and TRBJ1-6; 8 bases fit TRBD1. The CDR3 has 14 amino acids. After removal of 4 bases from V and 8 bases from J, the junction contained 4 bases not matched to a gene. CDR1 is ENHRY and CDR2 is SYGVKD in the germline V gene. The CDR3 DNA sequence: TGTGCCATCAGTGGGCTGACAGGGGATTCACCCCTCCACTTT. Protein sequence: CAISGLTGDSPLHF.

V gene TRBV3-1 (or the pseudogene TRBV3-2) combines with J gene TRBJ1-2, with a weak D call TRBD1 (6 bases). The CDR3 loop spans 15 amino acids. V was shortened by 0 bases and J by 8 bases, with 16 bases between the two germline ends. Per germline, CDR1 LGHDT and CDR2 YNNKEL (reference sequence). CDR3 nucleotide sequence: TGTGCCAGCAGCCAAGATCTTGTGGGGGCGGGCGGCTACACCTTC. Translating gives CASSQDLVGAGGYTF.

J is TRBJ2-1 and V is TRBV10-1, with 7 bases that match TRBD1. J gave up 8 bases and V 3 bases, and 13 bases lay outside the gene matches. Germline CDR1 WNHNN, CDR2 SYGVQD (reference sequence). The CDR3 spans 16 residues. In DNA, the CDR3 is TGCGCCAGCAGTGATCCAGGGGGTAATCGGTCCGATGAGCAGTTCTTC. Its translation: CASSDPGGNRSDEQFF.

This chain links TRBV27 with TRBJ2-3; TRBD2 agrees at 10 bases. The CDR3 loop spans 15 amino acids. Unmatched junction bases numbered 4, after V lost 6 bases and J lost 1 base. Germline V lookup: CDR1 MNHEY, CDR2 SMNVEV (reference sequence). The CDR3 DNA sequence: TGTGCCAGCAGCATTGGGACTAGCGGCACAGATACGCAGTATTTT. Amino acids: CASSIGTSGTDTQYF.

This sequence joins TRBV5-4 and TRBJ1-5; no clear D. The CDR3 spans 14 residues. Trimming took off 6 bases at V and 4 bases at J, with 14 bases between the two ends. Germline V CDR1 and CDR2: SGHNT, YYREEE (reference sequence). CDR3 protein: CASTLRPPNQPQHF. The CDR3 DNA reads TGTGCCAGCACCCTGAGGCCGCCAAATCAGCCCCAGCATTTT.

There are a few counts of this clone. The DNA for the CDR3 is TGCGCCAGCAGTATCGTCTCCGAGCAGTACTTC. Translating it yields CASSIVSEQYF. The V gene is TRBV10-2, the J gene TRBJ2-7, with D hard to call. The germline V gene has CDR1 WSHSY and CDR2 SAAADI. The length of the CDR3 is 11 residues. V dropped 5 bases and J dropped 6 bases, with 8 bases sitting between them.

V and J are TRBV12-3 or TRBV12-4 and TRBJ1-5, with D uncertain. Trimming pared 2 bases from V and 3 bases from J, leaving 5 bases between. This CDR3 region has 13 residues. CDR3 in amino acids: CASSLTTNQPQHF. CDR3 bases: TGTGCCAGCAGTTTAACAACCAATCAGCCCCAGCATTTT.

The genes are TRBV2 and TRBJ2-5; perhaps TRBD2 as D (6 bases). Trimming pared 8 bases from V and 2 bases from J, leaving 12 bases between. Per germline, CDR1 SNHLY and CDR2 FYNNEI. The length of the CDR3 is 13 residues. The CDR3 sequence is CASATGTQETQYF. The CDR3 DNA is TGTGCCAGCGCGACCGGGACTCAAGAGACCCAGTACTTC.

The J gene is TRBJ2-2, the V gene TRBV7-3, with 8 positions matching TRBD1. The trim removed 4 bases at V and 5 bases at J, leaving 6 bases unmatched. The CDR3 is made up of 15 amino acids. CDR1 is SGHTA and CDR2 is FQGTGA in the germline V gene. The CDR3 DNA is TGTGCCAGCAGCTCAACCGACAGGGGAACCGGGGAGCTGTTTTTT. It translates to CASSSTDRGTGELFF.

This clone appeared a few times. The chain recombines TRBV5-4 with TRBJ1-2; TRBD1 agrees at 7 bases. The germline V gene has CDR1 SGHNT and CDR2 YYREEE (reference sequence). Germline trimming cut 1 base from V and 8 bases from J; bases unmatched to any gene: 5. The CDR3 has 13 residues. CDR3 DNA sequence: TGTGCCAGCAGCTTGCAGGGGGTCGAAGGCTACACCTTC. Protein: CASSLQGVEGYTF.

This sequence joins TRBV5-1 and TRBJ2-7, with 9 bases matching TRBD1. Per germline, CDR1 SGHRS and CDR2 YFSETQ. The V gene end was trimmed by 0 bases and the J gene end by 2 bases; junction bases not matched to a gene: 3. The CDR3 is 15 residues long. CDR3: CASSLEGTGPYEQYF. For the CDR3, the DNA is TGCGCCAGCAGCTTGGAAGGGACAGGGCCCTACGAGCAGTACTTC. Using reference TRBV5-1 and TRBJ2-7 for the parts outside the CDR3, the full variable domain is KAGVTQTPRYLIKTRGQQVTLSCSPISGHRSVSWYQQTPGQGLQFLFEYFSETQRNKGNFPGRFSGRQFSNSRSEMNVSTLELGDSALYLCASSLEGTGPYEQYFGPGTRLTVT.

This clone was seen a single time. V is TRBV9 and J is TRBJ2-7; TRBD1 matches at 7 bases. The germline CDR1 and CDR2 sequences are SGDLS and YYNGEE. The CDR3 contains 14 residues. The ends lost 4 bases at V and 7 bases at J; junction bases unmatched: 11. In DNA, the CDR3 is TGTGCCAGCAGCTCACGACCCGGGACAGAGGAGCAGTACTTC. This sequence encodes CASSSRPGTEEQYF.

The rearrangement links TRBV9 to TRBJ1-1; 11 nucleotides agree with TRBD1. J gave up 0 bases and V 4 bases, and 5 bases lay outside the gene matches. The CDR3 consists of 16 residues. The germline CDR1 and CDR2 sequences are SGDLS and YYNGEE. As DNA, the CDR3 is TGTGCCAGCAGCCTCAGGACAGGGGGCATGAACACTGAAGCTTTCTTT. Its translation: CASSLRTGGMNTEAFF.

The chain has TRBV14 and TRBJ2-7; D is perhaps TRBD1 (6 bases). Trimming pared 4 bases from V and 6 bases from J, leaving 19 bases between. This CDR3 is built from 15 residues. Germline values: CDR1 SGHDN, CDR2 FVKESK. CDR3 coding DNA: TGTGCCAGCAGCCTATCCGAGGTAGGGGGAAGCGAGCAGTACTTC. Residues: CASSLSEVGGSEQYF.

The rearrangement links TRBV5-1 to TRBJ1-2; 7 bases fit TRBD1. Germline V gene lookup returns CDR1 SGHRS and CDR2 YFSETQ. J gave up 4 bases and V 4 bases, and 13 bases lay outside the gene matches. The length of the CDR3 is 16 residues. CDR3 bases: TGCGCCAGCAGCCTAGTCGGGACAGCGGTGGGCTATGGCTACACCTTC. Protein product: CASSLVGTAVGYGYTF.

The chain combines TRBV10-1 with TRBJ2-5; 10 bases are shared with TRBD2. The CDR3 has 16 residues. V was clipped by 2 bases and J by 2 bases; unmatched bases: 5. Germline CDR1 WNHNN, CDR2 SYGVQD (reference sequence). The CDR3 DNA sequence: TGCGCCAGCAGTGAGAATATAGCGGGGGGACAAGAGACCCAGTACTTC. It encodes CASSENIAGGQETQYF.

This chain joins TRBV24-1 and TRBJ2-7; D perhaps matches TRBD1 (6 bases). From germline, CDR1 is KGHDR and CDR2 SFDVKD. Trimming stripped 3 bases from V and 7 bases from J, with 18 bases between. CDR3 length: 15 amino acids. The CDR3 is CATSDPRDINGEQYF. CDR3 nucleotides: TGTGCCACCAGTGATCCCCGGGACATAAATGGGGAGCAGTACTTC.

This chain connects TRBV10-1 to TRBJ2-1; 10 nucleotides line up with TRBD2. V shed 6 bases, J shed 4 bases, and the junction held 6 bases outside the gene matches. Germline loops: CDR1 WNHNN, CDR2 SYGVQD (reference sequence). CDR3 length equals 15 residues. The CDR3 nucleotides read TGCGCCAGCAGCAGAGATAGCGGGGGGTACAATGAGCAGTTCTTC. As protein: CASSRDSGGYNEQFF.

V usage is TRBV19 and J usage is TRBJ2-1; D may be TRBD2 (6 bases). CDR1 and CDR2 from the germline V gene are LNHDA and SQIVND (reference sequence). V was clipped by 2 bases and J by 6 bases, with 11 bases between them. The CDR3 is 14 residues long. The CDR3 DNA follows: TGTGCCAGTAGTATACAAACTAGCCTCAATGAGCAGTTCTTC. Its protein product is CASSIQTSLNEQFF.

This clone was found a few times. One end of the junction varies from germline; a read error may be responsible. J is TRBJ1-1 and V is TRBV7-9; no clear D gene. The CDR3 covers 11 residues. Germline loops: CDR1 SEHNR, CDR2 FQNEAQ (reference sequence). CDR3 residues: CASSSSRVSIF. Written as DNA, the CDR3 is TGTGCCAGCAGCTCATCCCGAGTGAGCATTTTT.

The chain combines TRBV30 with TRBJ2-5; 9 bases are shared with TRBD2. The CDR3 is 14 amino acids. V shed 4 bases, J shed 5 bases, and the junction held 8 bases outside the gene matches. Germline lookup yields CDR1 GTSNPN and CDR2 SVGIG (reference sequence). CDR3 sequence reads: CAWTYAGGYETQYF. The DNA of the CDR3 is TGTGCCTGGACGTACGCGGGGGGGTATGAGACCCAGTACTTC.

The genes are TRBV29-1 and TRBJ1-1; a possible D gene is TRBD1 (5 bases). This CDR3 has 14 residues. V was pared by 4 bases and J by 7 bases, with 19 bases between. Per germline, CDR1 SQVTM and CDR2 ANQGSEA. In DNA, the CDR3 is TGCAGCGTTGTGGGAGGGGAAATGGATCATGAAGCTTTCTTT. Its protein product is CSVVGGEMDHEAFF.

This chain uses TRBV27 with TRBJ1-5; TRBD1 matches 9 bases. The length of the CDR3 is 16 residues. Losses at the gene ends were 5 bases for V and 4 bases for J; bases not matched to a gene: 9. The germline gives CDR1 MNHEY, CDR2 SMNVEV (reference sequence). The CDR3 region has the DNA TGTGCCAGCAGTCCCTGGACAGGGGATAGTAATCAGCCCCAGCATTTT. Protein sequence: CASSPWTGDSNQPQHF.

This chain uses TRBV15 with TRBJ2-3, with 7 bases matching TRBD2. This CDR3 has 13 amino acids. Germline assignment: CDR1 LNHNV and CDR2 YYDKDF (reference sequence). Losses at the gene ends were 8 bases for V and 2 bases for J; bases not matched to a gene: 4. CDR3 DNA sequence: TGTGCCACCTGGGGGGGTTCCACAGATACGCAGTATTTT. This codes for CATWGGSTDTQYF. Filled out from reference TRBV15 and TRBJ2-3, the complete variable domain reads DAMVIQNPRYQVTQFGKPVTLSCSQTLNHNVMYWYQQKSSQAPKLLFHYYDKDFNNEADTPDNFQSRRPNTSFCFLDIRSPGLGDTAMYLCATWGGSTDTQYFGPGTRLTVL.

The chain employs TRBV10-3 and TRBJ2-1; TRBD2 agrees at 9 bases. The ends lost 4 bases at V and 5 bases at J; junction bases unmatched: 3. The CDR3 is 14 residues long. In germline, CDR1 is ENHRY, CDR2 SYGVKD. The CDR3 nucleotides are TGTGCCATCAGTGGAGCTAGCGGGGACAATGAGCAGTTCTTC. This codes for CAISGASGDNEQFF.

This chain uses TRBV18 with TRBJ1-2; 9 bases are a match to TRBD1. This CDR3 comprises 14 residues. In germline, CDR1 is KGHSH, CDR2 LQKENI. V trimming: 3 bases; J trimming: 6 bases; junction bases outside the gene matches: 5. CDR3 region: CASSPTGGLNGYTF. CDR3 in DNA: TGTGCCAGCTCACCGACAGGGGGACTTAATGGCTACACCTTC.

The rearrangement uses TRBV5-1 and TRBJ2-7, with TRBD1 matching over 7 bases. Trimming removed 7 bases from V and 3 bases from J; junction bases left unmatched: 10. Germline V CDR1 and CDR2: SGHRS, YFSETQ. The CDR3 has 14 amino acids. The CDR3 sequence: CASAGTGVNYEQYF. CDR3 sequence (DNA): TGCGCCAGCGCAGGCACAGGGGTAAACTACGAGCAGTACTTC.

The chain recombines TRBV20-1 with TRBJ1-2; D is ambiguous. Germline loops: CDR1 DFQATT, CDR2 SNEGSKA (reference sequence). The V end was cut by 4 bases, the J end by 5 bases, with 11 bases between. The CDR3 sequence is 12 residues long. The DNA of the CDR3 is TGCAGTGCTACTGACGGTCGTTATGGCTACACCTTC. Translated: CSATDGRYGYTF.

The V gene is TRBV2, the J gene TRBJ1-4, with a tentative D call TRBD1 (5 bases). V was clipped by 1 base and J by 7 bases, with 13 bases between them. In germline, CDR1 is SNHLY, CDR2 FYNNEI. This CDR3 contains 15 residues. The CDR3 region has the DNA TGTGCCAGCAGTGAAGGACGTGGGGGAGGTGAAAAACTGTTTTTT. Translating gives CASSEGRGGGEKLFF.